This T cell receptor beta chain was profiled in a study of blood T cell repertoires in COVID-19. Overall study: Sources were T cells, B-cell-depleted T cells, or PBMCs; the material itself was cDNA or gDNA.

Between the trimmed V and J ends, which lost 3 bases and 2 bases, there was a span of 7 bases. Germline V lookup: CDR1 KGHSH, CDR2 LQKENI. This CDR3 is 13 amino acids long. In the original processing: Counts of nucleated cells, estimated from reference gene primer amplification, were obtained. Assay used: immunoSEQ multiplex PCR; TCRdb lists only in-frame clones, some missing. V and J calls and clone size follow that table, whereas D and trimming were derived from the DNA. Among roughly 88,000 clones, 75% to 95% were seen once, and the ten largest hold roughly 3.9%. The receptor's source is a woman between 45 and 65 years old in a cohort sampled during active COVID-19. Sequencing was performed on peripheral blood. The rearrangement joins TRBV18 to TRBJ2-5; perhaps TRBD2 as D (5 bases). The CDR3 sequence is CASSPDWQETQYF. For the CDR3, the DNA is TGTGCCAGCTCACCGGACTGGCAAGAGACCCAGTACTTC. Together with reference TRBV18 and TRBJ2-5, the CDR3 gives the full variable domain: NAGVMQNPRHLVRRRGQEARLRCSPMKGHSHVYWYRQLPEEGLKFMVYLQKENIIDESGMPKERFSAEFPKEGPSILRIQQVVRGDSAAYFCASSPDWQETQYFGPGTRLLVL.